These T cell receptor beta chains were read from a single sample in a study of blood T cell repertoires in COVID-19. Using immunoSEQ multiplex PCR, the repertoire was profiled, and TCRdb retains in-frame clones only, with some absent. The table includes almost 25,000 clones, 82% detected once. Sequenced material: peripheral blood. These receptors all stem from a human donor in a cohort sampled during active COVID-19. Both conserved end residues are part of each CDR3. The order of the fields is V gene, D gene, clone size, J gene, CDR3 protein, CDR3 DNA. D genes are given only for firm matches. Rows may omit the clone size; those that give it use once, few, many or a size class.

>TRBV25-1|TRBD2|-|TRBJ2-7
CASSELSGGTYEQYF
TGTGCCAGCAGTGAATTGAGCGGGGGGACCTACGAGCAGTACTTC
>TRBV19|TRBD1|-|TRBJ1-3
CASSTGTGFIGAGNTIYF
TGTGCCAGTAGTACCGGGACAGGGTTCATTGGTGCTGGAAACACCATATATTTT
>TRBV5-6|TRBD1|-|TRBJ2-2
CASSLLDREGGELFF
TGTGCCAGCAGCTTATTAGACAGGGAAGGCGGGGAGCTGTTTTTT
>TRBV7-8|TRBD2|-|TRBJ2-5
CASSLIGGGPRETQYF
TGTGCCAGCAGCTTAATCGGGGGGGGGCCTAGAGAGACCCAGTACTTC
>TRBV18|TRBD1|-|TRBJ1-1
CASSPPDRVVRVNTEAFF
TGTGCCAGCTCACCTCCTGACAGGGTTGTTCGCGTGAACACTGAAGCTTTCTTT
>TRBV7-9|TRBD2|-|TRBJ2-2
CASSFGLAGSTGELFF
TGTGCCAGCAGCTTCGGCCTAGCGGGTAGCACCGGGGAGCTGTTTTTT
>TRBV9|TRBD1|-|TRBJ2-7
CASSVGGQGPYEQYF
TGTGCCAGCAGCGTAGGGGGACAGGGCCCCTACGAGCAGTACTTC
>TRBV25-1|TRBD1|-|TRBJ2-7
CASSVPGQGASEQYF
TGTGCCAGCAGTGTTCCGGGACAGGGGGCGTCCGAGCAGTACTTC
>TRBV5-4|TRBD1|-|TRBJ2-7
CASSLAAGGQGYEQYF
TGTGCCAGCAGCTTGGCGGCAGGGGGCCAGGGGTACGAGCAGTACTTC
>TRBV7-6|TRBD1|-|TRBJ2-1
CASSPGQGNEQFF
TGTGCCAGCAGCCCGGGACAGGGCAATGAGCAGTTCTTC
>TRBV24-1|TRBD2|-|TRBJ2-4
CATSDYSQLAGPKNIQYF
TGTGCCACCAGTGATTATTCGCAACTAGCGGGCCCCAAAAACATTCAGTACTTC
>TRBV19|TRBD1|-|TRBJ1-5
CASTRDRGYQPQHF
TGTGCCAGTACCCGGGACAGGGGTTATCAGCCCCAGCATTTT
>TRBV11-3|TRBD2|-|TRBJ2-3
CASSLSLLLAGGGAQYF
TGTGCCAGCAGCTTATCTCTTTTACTAGCGGGAGGAGGGGCGCAGTATTTT
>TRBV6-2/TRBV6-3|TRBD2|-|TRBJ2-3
CASSYGLAGLWTDTQYF
TGTGCCAGCAGTTACGGGCTAGCGGGGTTATGGACAGATACGCAGTATTTT
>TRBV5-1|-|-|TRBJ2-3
CASSLESVFTDTQYF
TGCGCCAGCAGCTTGGAGTCGGTATTCACAGATACGCAGTATTTT
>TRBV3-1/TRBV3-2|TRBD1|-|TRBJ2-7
CASSPQTGGASEQYF
TGTGCCAGCAGCCCGCAGACAGGGGGCGCGTCCGAGCAGTACTTC
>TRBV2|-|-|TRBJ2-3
CASNRRGTDTQYF
TGTGCCAGCAATCGGAGAGGCACAGATACGCAGTATTTT
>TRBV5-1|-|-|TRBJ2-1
CASTPQTSSDEQFF
TGCGCCAGCACTCCTCAAACTTCTAGCGATGAGCAGTTCTTC
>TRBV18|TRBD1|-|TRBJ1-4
CASSYGQGAEKLFF
TGTGCCAGCTCGTACGGACAGGGGGCTGAAAAACTGTTTTTT
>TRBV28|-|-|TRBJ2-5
CASSSAWGGRGYQETQYF
TGTGCCAGCAGTTCCGCCTGGGGGGGGCGGGGGTACCAAGAGACCCAGTACTTC
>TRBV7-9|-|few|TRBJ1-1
CASSQGTGGTEAFF
TGTGCCAGCAGCCAAGGGACGGGGGGCACTGAAGCTTTCTTT
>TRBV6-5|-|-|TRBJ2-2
CATESGTGELFF
TGTGCCACCGAATCAGGGACCGGGGAGCTGTTTTTT
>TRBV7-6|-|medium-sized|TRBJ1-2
CASSLAGGYGYTF
TGTGCCAGCAGCTTAGCAGGGGGCTATGGCTACACCTTC
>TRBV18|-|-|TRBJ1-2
CASSPRGMETLTF
TGTGCCAGCTCACCGAGGGGGATGGAAACTCTAACCTTC
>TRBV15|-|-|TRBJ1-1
CATSARREGGEAFF
TGTGCCACCAGCGCGAGACGGGAGGGCGGTGAAGCTTTCTTT
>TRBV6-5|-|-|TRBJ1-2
CASRNTGGGGYTF
TGTGCCAGCAGAAACACCGGGGGTGGTGGCTACACCTTC
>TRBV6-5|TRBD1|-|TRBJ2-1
CASSYSQGAFEQFF
TGTGCCAGCAGTTACTCTCAGGGGGCATTTGAGCAGTTCTTC
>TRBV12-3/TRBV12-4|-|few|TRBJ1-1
CASSLSGKFGAFF
TGTGCCAGCAGTTTATCAGGGAAGTTTGGAGCTTTCTTT
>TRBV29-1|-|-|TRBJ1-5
CSYRTGSQPQHF
TGCAGCTACCGCACAGGCTCTCAGCCCCAGCATTTT
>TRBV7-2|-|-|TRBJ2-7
CASSLEWSGEQYF
TGTGCCAGCAGCTTAGAATGGTCGGGTGAGCAGTACTTC
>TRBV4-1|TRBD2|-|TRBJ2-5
CASSPGAGGIQETQYF
TGCGCCAGCAGCCCCGGCGCGGGGGGAATCCAAGAGACCCAGTACTTC
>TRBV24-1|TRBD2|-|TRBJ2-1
CATSDPSGGLWNEQFF
TGTGCCACCAGTGACCCAAGCGGGGGGCTATGGAATGAGCAGTTCTTC
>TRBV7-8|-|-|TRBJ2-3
CASSLPLGTQYF
TGTGCCAGCAGCCTCCCACTAGGAACGCAGTATTTT
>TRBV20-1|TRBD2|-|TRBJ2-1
CSAGGNEQFF
TGCAGTGCCGGGGGGAATGAGCAGTTCTTC
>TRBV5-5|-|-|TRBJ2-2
CASSWASRSNTGELFF
TGTGCCAGCAGCTGGGCCAGCAGATCGAACACCGGGGAGCTGTTTTTT
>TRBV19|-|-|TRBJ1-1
CASRGPLGRDTEAFF
TGTGCCAGTCGGGGACCTCTAGGGAGGGACACTGAAGCTTTCTTT
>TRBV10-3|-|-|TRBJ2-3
CAISAGLSTDTQYF
TGTGCCATCAGTGCCGGACTCAGCACAGATACGCAGTATTTT
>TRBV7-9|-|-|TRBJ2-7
CASSLPGPYEQYF
TGTGCCAGCAGCTTACCAGGGCCCTACGAGCAGTACTTC
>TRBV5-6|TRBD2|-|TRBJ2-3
CASSLGGRVRRTDTQYF
TGTGCCAGCAGCTTGGGCGGGAGGGTGAGGCGCACAGATACGCAGTATTTT
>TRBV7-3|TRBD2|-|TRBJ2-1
CASSNTGTSVVNEQFF
TGTGCCAGCAGCAACACCGGGACTAGCGTTGTCAATGAGCAGTTCTTC
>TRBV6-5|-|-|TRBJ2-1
CASSNSQYNEQFF
TGTGCCAGCAGTAATTCACAGTACAATGAGCAGTTCTTC
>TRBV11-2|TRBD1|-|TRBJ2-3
CASSLGQGEWDTQYF
TGTGCCAGCAGCTTAGGACAGGGGGAATGGGATACGCAGTATTTT
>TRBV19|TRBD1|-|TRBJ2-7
CASSLGQGAYEQYF
TGTGCCAGTAGTCTCGGACAGGGAGCCTACGAGCAGTACTTC
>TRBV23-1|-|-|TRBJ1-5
CASSQSTGGGGNQPQHF
TGCGCCAGCAGTCAATCGACAGGCGGCGGAGGCAATCAGCCCCAGCATTTT
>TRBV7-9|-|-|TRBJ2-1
CASSTDISPVNEQFF
TGTGCCAGCAGCACGGACATATCCCCGGTAAATGAGCAGTTCTTC
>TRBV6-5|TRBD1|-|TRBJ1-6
CASSFDRGSPLHF
TGTGCCAGCAGTTTTGACAGGGGTTCACCCCTCCACTTT
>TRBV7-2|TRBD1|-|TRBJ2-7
CASSLASGTGTDEQYF
TGTGCCAGCAGCTTAGCCTCCGGGACAGGGACCGACGAGCAGTACTTC
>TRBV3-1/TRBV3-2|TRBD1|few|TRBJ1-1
CASSRRQGEAFF
TGTGCCAGCAGCCGGAGACAGGGAGAAGCTTTCTTT
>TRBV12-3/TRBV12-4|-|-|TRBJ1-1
CASTKRQNTEAFF
TGTGCCAGCACCAAACGACAGAACACTGAAGCTTTCTTT
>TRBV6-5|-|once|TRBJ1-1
CASSYFGGYNTEAFF
TGTGCCAGCAGTTATTTTGGGGGCTACAACACTGAAGCTTTCTTT
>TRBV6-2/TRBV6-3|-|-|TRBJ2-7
CASSKQIYEQYF
TGTGCCAGCAGTAAGCAAATTTACGAGCAGTACTTC
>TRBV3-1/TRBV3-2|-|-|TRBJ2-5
CASSQSSETQYF
TGTGCCAGCAGCCAGTCCTCAGAGACCCAGTACTTC
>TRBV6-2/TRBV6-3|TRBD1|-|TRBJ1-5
CASRYGTAINQPQHF
TGTGCCAGCAGATACGGGACAGCTATCAATCAGCCCCAGCATTTT
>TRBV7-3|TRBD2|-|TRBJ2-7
CASSLGRGSSYEQYF
TGTGCCAGCAGCTTAGGACGCGGGAGCTCCTACGAGCAGTACTTC
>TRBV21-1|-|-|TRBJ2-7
CASSKVEGPYEQYF
TGTGCCAGCAGCAAAGTGGAGGGCCCCTACGAGCAGTACTTC
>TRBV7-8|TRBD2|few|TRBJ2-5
CASSLGLAEETQYF
TGTGCCAGCAGCTTGGGACTAGCGGAAGAGACCCAGTACTTC
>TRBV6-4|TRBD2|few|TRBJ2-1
CASSDSSGGANEQFF
TGTGCCAGCAGTGACTCTAGCGGGGGGGCCAATGAGCAGTTCTTC
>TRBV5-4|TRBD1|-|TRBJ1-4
CASSLGQGRNEKLFF
TGTGCCAGCAGCTTAGGACAGGGTCGAAATGAAAAACTGTTTTTT
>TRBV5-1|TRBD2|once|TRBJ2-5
CASSWQGGPEETQYF
TGCGCCAGCAGCTGGCAGGGAGGGCCCGAGGAGACCCAGTACTTC
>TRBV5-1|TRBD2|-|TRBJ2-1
CASRPTSGGARNEQFF
TGCGCCAGCAGACCCACTAGCGGGGGGGCCCGAAATGAGCAGTTCTTC